The entry below gives a single T cell receptor (beta chain) sequence along with its context. The authors' processing: Amplifying reference gene primers gave estimates of nucleated cell counts. This table comes from immunoSEQ multiplex PCR, and its TCRdb copy is limited to in-frame clones, with some not included. The V and J calls and clone size are taken from that table; D and trimming were inferred from the DNA. The repertoire consists of about 97,000 clones, with just over 85% occurring once and the leading ten covering around 2%. There are 14 residues in the CDR3. Losses at the gene ends were 2 bases for V and 6 bases for J; bases not matched to a gene: 1. Germline CDR1 and CDR2: MGHRA and YSYEKL. The entry originates in a study of blood T cell repertoires in COVID-19. For the study at large: T cells, B-cell-depleted T cells, or PBMCs provided the cDNA or gDNA that served as material.

During active infection, Seattle patients enrolled and were then monitored through disease. The chain combines TRBV4-1 with TRBJ1-4; 9 nucleotides align to TRBD1. The sample consisted of peripheral blood. This TCR was sampled from a man in his fifties or sixties with COVID-19, enrolled during active disease. The CDR3 region is CASSQRTGDEKLFF. CDR3 nucleotide sequence: TGCGCCAGCAGCCAAAGGACAGGGGATGAAAAACTGTTTTTT.